The TCR beta chain under discussion was sequenced for a study of shared clonotypes between healthy human individuals. Whole-study context: Used for every donor were three CD4 naive, three CD4 memory, two CD8 naive and one CD8 memory plate. Study-wide points: Specimens sampled were limited to blood, with tissue repertoires likely differing. Donor clonotype sharing was expected to depend on sequencing depth.

A word on this clone: The antigen remains undetermined.

The CDR3 consists of 15 residues. Terminally differentiated effector memory CD45RA+ cells were left out of the naive CD8 fraction, which was CD45RO-negative and positively selected for CCR7. Sequenced by immunoSEQ multiplex PCR; TCRdb stores in-frame clones only, minus some. The data show 1.5 million to 2.5 million clones, with about 95% seen just once and 0.9% to 1.5% held by the top ten. This sequence joins TRBV12-2 and TRBJ2-7; the table's D gene call, TRBD2, was not cross checked with the DNA. TRBV12-2 is reported as a pseudogene. Sequencing was performed on naive CD8+ T cells sorted from blood. The TCR originated in a man younger than 35 in good health. The CDR3 nucleotides are TGTGCAAGTCGACTCGTAAAAGGAGGTAGCAACGAGCAGTACTTC. This codes for CASRLVKGGSNEQYF.